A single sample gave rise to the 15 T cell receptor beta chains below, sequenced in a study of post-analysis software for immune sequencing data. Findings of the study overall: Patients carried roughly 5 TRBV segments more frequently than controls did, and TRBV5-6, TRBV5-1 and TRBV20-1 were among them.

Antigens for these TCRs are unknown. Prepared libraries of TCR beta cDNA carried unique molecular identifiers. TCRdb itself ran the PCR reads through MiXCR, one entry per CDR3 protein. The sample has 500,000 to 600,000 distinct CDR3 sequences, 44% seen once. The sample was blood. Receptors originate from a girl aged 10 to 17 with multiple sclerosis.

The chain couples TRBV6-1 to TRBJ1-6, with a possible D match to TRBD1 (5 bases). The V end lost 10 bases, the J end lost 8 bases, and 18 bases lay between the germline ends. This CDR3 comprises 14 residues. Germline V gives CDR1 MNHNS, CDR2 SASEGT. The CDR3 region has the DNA TGTGCCACTCAACAGGATCTGATCGATTCACCCCTCCACTTT. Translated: CATQQDLIDSPLHF.

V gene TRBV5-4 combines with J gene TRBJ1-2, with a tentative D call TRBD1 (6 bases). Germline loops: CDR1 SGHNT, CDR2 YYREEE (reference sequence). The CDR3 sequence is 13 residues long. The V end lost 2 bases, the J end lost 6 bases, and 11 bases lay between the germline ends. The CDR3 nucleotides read TGTGCCAGCAGCTTAAACAGGGAGGATGGCTACACCTTC. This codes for CASSLNREDGYTF.

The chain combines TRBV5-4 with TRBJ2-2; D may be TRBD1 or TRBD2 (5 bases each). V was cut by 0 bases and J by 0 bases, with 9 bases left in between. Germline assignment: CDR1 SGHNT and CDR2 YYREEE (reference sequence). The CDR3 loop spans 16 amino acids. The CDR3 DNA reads TGTGCCAGCAGCTTGGGAGGGGCTTCGAACACCGGGGAGCTGTTTTTT. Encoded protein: CASSLGGASNTGELFF.

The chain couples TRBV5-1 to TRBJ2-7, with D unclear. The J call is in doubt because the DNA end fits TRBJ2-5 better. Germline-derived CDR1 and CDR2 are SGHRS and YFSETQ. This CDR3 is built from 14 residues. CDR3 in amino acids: CASSLIPPGETQYF. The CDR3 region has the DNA TGCGCCAGCAGCTTGATTCCACCAGGAGAGACCCAGTACTTC.

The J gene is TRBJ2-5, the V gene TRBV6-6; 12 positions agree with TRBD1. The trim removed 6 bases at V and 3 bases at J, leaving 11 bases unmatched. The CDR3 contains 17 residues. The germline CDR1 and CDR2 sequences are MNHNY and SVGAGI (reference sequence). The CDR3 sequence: CASSLGQGATGKETQYF. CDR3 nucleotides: TGTGCCAGCAGCTTGGGACAGGGGGCGACCGGTAAAGAGACCCAGTACTTC.

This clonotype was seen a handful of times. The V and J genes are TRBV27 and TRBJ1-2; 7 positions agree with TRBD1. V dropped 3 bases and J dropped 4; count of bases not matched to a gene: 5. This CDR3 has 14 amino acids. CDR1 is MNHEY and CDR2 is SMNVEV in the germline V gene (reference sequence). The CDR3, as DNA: TGTGCCAGCAGTTTCCCGACAGGGCCCTATGGCTACACCTTC. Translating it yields CASSFPTGPYGYTF.

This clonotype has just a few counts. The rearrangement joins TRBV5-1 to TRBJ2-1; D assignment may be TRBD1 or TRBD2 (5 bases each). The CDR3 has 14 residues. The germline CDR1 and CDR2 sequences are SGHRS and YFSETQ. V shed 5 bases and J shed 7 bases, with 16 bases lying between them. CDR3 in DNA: TGCGCCAGCAGTACCCACAGGAGGACAAATGAGCAGTTCTTC. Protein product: CASSTHRRTNEQFF.

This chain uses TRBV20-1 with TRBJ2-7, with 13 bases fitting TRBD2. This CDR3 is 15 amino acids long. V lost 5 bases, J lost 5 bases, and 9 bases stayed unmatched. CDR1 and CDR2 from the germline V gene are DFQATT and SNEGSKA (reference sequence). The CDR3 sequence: CSASAGLAGDNEQYF. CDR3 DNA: TGCAGTGCTTCGGCCGGACTAGCGGGAGACAACGAGCAGTACTTC.

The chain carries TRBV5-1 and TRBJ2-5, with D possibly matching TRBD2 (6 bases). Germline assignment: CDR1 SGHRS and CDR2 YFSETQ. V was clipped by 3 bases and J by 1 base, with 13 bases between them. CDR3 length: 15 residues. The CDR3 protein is CASSSERAAQETQYF. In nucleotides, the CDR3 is TGCGCCAGCAGCTCCGAGCGGGCAGCCCAAGAGACCCAGTACTTC.

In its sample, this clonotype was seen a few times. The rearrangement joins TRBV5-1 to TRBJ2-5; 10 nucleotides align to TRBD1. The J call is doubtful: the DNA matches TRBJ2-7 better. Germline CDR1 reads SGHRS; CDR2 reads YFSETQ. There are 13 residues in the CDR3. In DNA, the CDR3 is TGCGCCAGCAGCGGGGGACAGGGGAACGAGCAGTACTTC. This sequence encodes CASSGGQGNEQYF.

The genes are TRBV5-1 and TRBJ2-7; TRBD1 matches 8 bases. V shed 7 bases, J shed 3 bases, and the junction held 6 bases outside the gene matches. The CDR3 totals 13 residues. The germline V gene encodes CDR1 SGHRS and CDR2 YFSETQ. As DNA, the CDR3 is TGCGCCAGCGCAGGGGGCGCGGACTACGAGCAGTACTTC. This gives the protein CASAGGADYEQYF.

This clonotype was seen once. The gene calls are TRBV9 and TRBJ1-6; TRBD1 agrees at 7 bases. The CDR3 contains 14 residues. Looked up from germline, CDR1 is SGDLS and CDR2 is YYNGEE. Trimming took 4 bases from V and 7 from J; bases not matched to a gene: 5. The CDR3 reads CASSPGGPNSPLHF. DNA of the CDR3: TGTGCCAGCAGCCCAGGGGGACCGAATTCACCCCTCCACTTT.

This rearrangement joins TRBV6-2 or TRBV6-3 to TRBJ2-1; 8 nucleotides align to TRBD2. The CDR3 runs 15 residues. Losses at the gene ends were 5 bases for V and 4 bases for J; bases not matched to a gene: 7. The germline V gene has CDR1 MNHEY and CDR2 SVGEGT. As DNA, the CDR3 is TGTGCCAGCAGTCCGAGGACTAGCCCATACAATGAGCAGTTCTTC. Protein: CASSPRTSPYNEQFF.

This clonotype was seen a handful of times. CDR3 sequence (DNA): TGCGCCAGCAGCTTGAGAGGGTTCGGTGATACGCAGTATTTT. Protein sequence: CASSLRGFGDTQYF. The chain recombines TRBV5-1 with TRBJ2-3; D may be TRBD2 (5 bases). From germline, CDR1 is SGHRS and CDR2 YFSETQ. V gave up 1 base and J gave up 6 bases, with 12 bases separating them. CDR3 size: 14 residues. Together with reference TRBV5-1 and TRBJ2-3, the CDR3 gives the full variable domain: KAGVTQTPRYLIKTRGQQVTLSCSPISGHRSVSWYQQTPGQGLQFLFEYFSETQRNKGNFPGRFSGRQFSNSRSEMNVSTLELGDSALYLCASSLRGFGDTQYFGPGTRLTVL.

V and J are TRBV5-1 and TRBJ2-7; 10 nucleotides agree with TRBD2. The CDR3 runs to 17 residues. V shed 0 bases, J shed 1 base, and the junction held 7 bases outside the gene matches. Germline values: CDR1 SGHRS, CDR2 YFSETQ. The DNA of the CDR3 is TGCGCCAGCAGCTTGGCCGTGGGACTAGCGTCTTCCTACGAGCAGTACTTC. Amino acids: CASSLAVGLASSYEQYF.